One sample yielded the 9 T cell receptor beta chains listed below, sequenced in a study of identical twins. One entry per CDR3 protein results from TCRdb running MiXCR on the 5' RACE reads. Of 500,000 or so distinct CDR3 sequences listed, 14% were seen once; the top ten hold more than 0.8%. These same records also appear under a second study, on yellow fever vaccine responses in identical twins.

Sequences were obtained from CD4+ T cells sorted from blood. These receptors originate from a woman between 18 and 29 years old in good health.

This clonotype was seen more than once but under ten times. The chain uses TRBV29-1 and TRBJ2-5; 7 bases agree with TRBD2. The ends lost 3 bases at V and 2 bases at J; junction bases unmatched: 6. The CDR3 is 14 residues long. Per germline, CDR1 SQVTM and CDR2 ANQGSEA. The CDR3 coding sequence is TGCAGCGTTGACGGGGGGACCGGGCAAGAGACCCAGTACTTC. Protein product: CSVDGGTGQETQYF.

This chain links TRBV4-2 with TRBJ2-4; 10 bases agree with TRBD2. Germline assignment: CDR1 LGHNA and CDR2 YNFKEQ. The CDR3 has 15 amino acids. V was pared by 1 base and J by 9 bases, with 6 bases of the junction left unmatched. The CDR3 DNA reads as TGTGCCAGCAGCCAAGGGGGGGGACTAGCGTTCATTCAGTACTTC. Its translation: CASSQGGGLAFIQYF.

This clonotype has a handful of counts. The chain employs TRBV24-1 and TRBJ2-2, with 10 bases lining up with TRBD1. Germline values: CDR1 KGHDR, CDR2 SFDVKD. The CDR3 runs 18 residues. V shed 3 bases, J shed 2 bases, and the junction held 8 bases outside the gene matches. The DNA for the CDR3 is TGTGCCACCAGTGATAGACAGGGGGCCCTGACCAACACCGGGGAGCTGTTTTTT. Amino acids: CATSDRQGALTNTGELFF.

This chain connects TRBV6-2 or TRBV6-3 to TRBJ2-2; D is uncertain. The CDR3 spans 15 residues. V was cut by 4 bases and J by 6 bases, with 15 bases left in between. CDR1 and CDR2 from the germline V gene are MNHEY and SVGEGT. CDR3 coding DNA: TGTGCCAGCAGTTTTGTCCAAGCGTGGGCCGGGGAGCTGTTTTTT. This translates into CASSFVQAWAGELFF.

V is TRBV4-3 and J is TRBJ2-3; D may be TRBD2 (7 bases). V was pared by 0 bases and J by 5 bases, with 18 bases between. The CDR3 is made up of 17 amino acids. Germline assignment: CDR1 LGHNA and CDR2 YSLEER. The CDR3 nucleotides are TGCGCCAGCAGCCAAGATGGAGCGGGAAGGGGGAGAGATACGCAGTATTTT. Translating it yields CASSQDGAGRGRDTQYF.

The chain joins TRBV20-1 to TRBJ2-7; D might be TRBD2 (6 bases). The CDR3 loop spans 14 amino acids. With 3 bases removed from V and 2 bases from J, the gap between germline ends came to 14 bases. Germline V gene lookup returns CDR1 DFQATT and CDR2 SNEGSKA (reference sequence). The CDR3 nucleotides read TGCAGTGCTAGGGGGGTGACTAGTCCCTACGAGCAGTACTTC. It translates to CSARGVTSPYEQYF.

The CDR3 loop is CASSHLGRQQETQYF. The CDR3 DNA sequence: TGTGCCAGCAGCCACCTGGGACGGCAACAAGAGACCCAGTACTTC. The chain is built from TRBV14 and TRBJ2-5; either TRBD1 or TRBD2 may fit D (5 bases each). V gave up 3 bases and J gave up 2 bases, with 13 bases separating them. This CDR3 region has 15 residues. CDR1 SGHDN and CDR2 FVKESK come from the germline V gene.

This clonotype was counted only a few times. The chain couples TRBV20-1 to TRBJ2-7, with D perhaps matching TRBD2 (6 bases). The CDR3 has 13 amino acids. Between the trimmed V and J ends, which lost 4 bases and 7 bases, there was a span of 17 bases. Germline V lookup: CDR1 DFQATT, CDR2 SNEGSKA (reference sequence). The CDR3 bases are TGCAGTGCTATTGTTACGGGCCGGGAGGAGCAGTACTTC. It translates to CSAIVTGREEQYF.

A few counts support this clonotype. The rearrangement links TRBV5-1 to TRBJ1-5, with TRBD1 identical over 7 bases. CDR3 length equals 15 residues. Losses at the gene ends were 0 bases for V and 6 bases for J; bases not matched to a gene: 6. The germline V gene encodes CDR1 SGHRS and CDR2 YFSETQ. CDR3 DNA: TGCGCCAGCAGCTTGGAGGCAGGGGGAACTCAGCCCCAGCATTTT. It is translated as CASSLEAGGTQPQHF.